The sequence of this T cell receptor beta chain was determined in a study of blood T cell repertoires in COVID-19. Background on the study: COVID-19 samples collected from the United States, Italy and Spain covered acute and convalescent phases. From T cells, B-cell-depleted T cells, or PBMCs came the material, which was cDNA or gDNA.

Sequencing was performed with immunoSEQ multiplex PCR; in TCRdb, only in-frame clones are kept and a portion is missing. The table records about 120,000 clones, approximately 85% of them present only once. The sample comprised peripheral blood. The source of this sequence is an elderly woman with acute or convalescent COVID-19.

The CDR3 here is CATTQAPLATNEKLFF. The CDR3 bases are TGTGCCACCACACAGGCGCCCTTAGCAACTAATGAAAAACTGTTTTTT. The chain carries TRBV15 and TRBJ1-4; maybe TRBD1 (5 bases). With 7 bases removed from V and 0 bases from J, the gap between germline ends came to 15 bases. The length of the CDR3 is 16 residues. Germline V gene data show CDR1 as LNHNV and CDR2 as YYDKDF (reference sequence). Full variable domain (missing parts from reference TRBV15 and TRBJ1-4): DAMVIQNPRYQVTQFGKPVTLSCSQTLNHNVMYWYQQKSSQAPKLLFHYYDKDFNNEADTPDNFQSRRPNTSFCFLDIRSPGLGDTAMYLCATTQAPLATNEKLFFGSGTQLSVL.